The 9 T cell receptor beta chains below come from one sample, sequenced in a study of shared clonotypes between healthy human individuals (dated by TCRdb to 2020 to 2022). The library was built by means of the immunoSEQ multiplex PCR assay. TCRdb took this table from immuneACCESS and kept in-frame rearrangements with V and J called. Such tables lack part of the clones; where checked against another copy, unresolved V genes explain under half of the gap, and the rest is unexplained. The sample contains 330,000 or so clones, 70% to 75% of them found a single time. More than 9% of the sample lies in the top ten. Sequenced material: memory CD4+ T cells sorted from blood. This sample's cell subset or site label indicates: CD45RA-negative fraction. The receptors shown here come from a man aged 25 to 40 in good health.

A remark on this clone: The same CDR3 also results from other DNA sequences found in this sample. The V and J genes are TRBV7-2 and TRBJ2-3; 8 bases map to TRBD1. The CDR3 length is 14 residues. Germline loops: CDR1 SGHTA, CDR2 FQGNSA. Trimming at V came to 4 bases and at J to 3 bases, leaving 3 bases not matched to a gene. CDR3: CASSSQGATDTQYF. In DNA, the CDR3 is TGTGCCAGCAGCTCCCAGGGGGCAACAGATACGCAGTATTTT.

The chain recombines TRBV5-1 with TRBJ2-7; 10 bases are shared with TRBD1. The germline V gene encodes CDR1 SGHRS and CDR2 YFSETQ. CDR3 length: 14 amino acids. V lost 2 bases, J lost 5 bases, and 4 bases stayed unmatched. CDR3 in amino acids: CASSFRGTGDEQYF. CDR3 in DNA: TGCGCCAGCAGCTTTCGGGGGACAGGGGACGAGCAGTACTTC.

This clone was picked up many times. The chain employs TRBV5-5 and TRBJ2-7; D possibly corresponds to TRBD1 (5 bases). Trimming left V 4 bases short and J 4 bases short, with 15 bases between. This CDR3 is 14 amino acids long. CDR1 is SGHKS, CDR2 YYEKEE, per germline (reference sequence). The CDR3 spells CASSRSQAGYEQYF. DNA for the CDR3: TGTGCCAGCAGCCGGTCCCAGGCAGGGTACGAGCAGTACTTC.

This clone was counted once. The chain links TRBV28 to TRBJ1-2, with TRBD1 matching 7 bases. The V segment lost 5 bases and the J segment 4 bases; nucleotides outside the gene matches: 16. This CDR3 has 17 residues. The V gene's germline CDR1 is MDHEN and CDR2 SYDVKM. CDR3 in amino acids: CASSADVHRGAVYGYTF. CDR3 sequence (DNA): TGTGCCAGCAGTGCGGACGTACACAGGGGCGCCGTCTATGGCTACACCTTC.

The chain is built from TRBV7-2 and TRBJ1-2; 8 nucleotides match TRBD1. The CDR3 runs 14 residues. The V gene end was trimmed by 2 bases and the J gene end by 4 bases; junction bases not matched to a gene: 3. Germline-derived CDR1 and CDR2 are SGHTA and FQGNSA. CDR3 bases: TGTGCCAGCAGCTTAATCGGACAGGGCTATGGCTACACCTTC. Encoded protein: CASSLIGQGYGYTF.

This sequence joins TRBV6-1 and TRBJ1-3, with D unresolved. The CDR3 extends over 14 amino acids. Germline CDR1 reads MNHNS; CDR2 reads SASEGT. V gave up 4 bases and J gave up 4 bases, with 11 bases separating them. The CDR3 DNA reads TGTGCCAGCAGTGTTCTTCCCGGAGGAAACACCATATATTTT. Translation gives CASSVLPGGNTIYF.

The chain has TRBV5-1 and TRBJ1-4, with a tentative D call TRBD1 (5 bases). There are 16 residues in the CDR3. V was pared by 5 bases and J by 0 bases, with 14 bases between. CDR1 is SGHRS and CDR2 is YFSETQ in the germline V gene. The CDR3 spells CASRWGRTATNEKLFF. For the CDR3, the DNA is TGCGCCAGCAGGTGGGGACGGACGGCAACTAATGAAAAACTGTTTTTT.

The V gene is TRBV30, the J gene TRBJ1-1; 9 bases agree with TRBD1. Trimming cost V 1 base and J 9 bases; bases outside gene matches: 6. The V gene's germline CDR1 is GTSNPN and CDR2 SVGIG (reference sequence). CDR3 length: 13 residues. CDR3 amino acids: CAWSGGQGFQAFF. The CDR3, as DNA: TGTGCCTGGAGTGGGGGACAGGGATTCCAAGCTTTCTTT.

In DNA, the CDR3 is TGTGCCAGCAAATATAGCCTGATGAACACTGAAGCTTTCTTT. Amino acids: CASKYSLMNTEAFF. V gene TRBV27 combines with J gene TRBJ1-1; no clear D gene. V lost 7 bases to trimming and J lost 0 bases, with 12 bases between them. This CDR3 contains 14 residues. Germline CDR1 reads MNHEY; CDR2 reads SMNVEV (reference sequence).